Sequencing of this TCR beta chain was carried out in a study of blood T cell repertoires in COVID-19. The data were produced by immunoSEQ multiplex PCR, yet TCRdb's version contains in-frame clones alone and is incomplete. The profile covers 34,000 or so clones, with around 87% appearing a single time and around 1.8% taken by the ten largest. Germline V gene lookup returns CDR1 MGHDK and CDR2 SYGVNS. The CDR3 is made up of 12 amino acids. Trimming left V 8 bases short and J 4 bases short, with 12 bases between. The TCR comes from a man over 45 with active or convalescent COVID-19. This rearrangement joins TRBV25-1 to TRBJ2-7, with a weak D call TRBD1 (6 bases). The sequenced material came from peripheral blood. The CDR3 DNA is TGTGCCAGCTTCCCAAGGGGGTACGAGCAGTACTTC. Translation: CASFPRGYEQYF.